A selection of T cell receptor beta chains follows, all from one sample in a study of T cell responses to AZD1222 COVID-19 vaccine. Generated by immunoSEQ multiplex PCR, the TCRdb table keeps only in-frame clones and is missing some. Among about 120,000 clones listed, roughly 87% were seen once. The sequencing here drew on peripheral blood, taken on day 0 of AZD1222 vaccination. Receptors originate from an adult in good health. Each CDR3 is given without its conserved first and last residue. A D gene is named only where the DNA matches it firmly.

d_call v_call cdr3_aa
TRBD1 TRBV19 ASSSPGTVTYEQY
. TRBV4-1 ASSPAGTLNTEAF
TRBD1 TRBV5-1 ASSQEGQGNGSPLH
. TRBV6-5 ASSYHRTSYEQY
. TRBV23-1 ASSQRNPGGTEAF
TRBD2 TRBV4-1 ASSHPGLAGGRTNTGELF
. TRBV3-1/TRBV3-2 ASSLPVGGHTEAF
TRBD2 TRBV4-1 ASSPTLAGAAFSYEQY
. TRBV28 ASWQATGELF
. TRBV29-1 SVEGGVSYEQY